This record concerns one TCR beta chain sequence. The target antigen is unknown. The CDR3 sequence is 15 residues long. The V gene's germline CDR1 is LNHDA and CDR2 SQIVND (reference sequence). Trimming took 8 bases from V and 2 from J; bases not matched to a gene: 7. These data are taken from a study of shared clonotypes between healthy human individuals. Study-level information: Researchers assigned three CD4 naive, three CD4 memory, two CD8 naive and one CD8 memory plate to each donor. Findings and limits, study-wide: The study generally estimated greater richness for naive than memory subsets. Apart from blood, nothing was sampled; tissue repertoires likely differ.

Original data processing: Sequence data from immunoSEQ were junction-only and lacked quality scores; consequently, filtering differed. Profiling relied on immunoSEQ multiplex PCR, and the TCRdb table lists in-frame clones only, not all of them. Clonal size and the V and J genes are those of that table, whereas D and trimming came from the DNA. The sample includes approximately 2,300,000 clones, around 92% of them seen just once. Sequenced: naive CD4+ T cells from PBMCs. The subset is: CD45RA+ positively selected. The rearrangement links TRBV19 to TRBJ2-4; 9 nucleotides align to TRBD1. The clonotype was recovered from a man aged 18 to 35 in good health. Some clones in this sample may be carry-over from other donors' samples. The CDR3 bases are TGTGCCAGTGGCAGGACAGGGGCGACCAAAAACATTCAGTACTTC. Its translation: CASGRTGATKNIQYF.